Presented here are 17 T cell receptor beta chains from one specimen sequenced in a study of blood T cell repertoires in COVID-19 (dated by TCRdb to about 2020). The library was obtained by the immunoSEQ multiplex PCR assay. Sourced from immuneACCESS, this table was stored by TCRdb with only in-frame sequences that have V and J called. A share of the clones is absent; for the studies checked, an unresolved V gene accounts for under half, and the remainder has no known explanation. The sample has 300,000 to 500,000 clones on record, 70% to 90% of them singletons. Together, the top ten hold more than 0.85% of the sample. What was sequenced was PBMCs or T cells enriched from blood (not recorded which). The origin of the receptors is a young woman with acute COVID-19.

V usage is TRBV19 and J usage is TRBJ1-6, with a tentative D call TRBD1 (6 bases). Germline V gives CDR1 LNHDA, CDR2 SQIVND (reference sequence). CDR3 length equals 16 residues. V dropped 3 bases and J dropped 0 bases, with 9 bases sitting between them. The DNA for the CDR3 is TGTGCCAGTAGTATGAGGGACAACTCCTATAATTCACCCCTCCACTTT. Translation: CASSMRDNSYNSPLHF.

The chain joins TRBV5-1 to TRBJ1-6; D is ambiguous. CDR1 and CDR2 (germline): SGHRS, YFSETQ. Trimming cost V 1 base and J 7 bases, with 6 bases left between them. The CDR3 runs 13 residues. CDR3 sequence: CASSLQENSPLHF. The CDR3 DNA reads TGCGCCAGCAGCTTGCAGGAAAATTCACCCCTCCACTTT.

The chain is built from TRBV27 and TRBJ1-6, with TRBD1 as a possible D gene (6 bases). V lost 3 bases to trimming and J lost 7 bases, with 16 bases between them. This CDR3 is built from 16 residues. Germline CDR1 reads MNHEY; CDR2 reads SMNVEV (reference sequence). The CDR3 sequence is CASSFQAGAGNSPLHF. The CDR3 region has the DNA TGTGCCAGCAGTTTTCAGGCAGGGGCAGGGAATTCACCCCTCCACTTT.

Only a few counts were recorded for this clone. V is TRBV9 and J is TRBJ1-6, with D tentatively TRBD1 (5 bases). CDR3 length equals 14 residues. Germline CDR1 reads SGDLS; CDR2 reads YYNGEE. The V gene lost 4 bases and the J gene lost 7 bases, with 12 bases spanning the gap. Here the CDR3 DNA reads TGTGCCAGCAGCCTTACAGGCCTAAATTCACCCCTCCACTTT. This translates into CASSLTGLNSPLHF.

A single count supports this clone. The identical CDR3 is also encoded by other nucleotide sequences in the sample. The chain is built from TRBV5-1 and TRBJ1-6; 10 bases fit TRBD1. CDR3 length: 15 amino acids. Trimming at V came to 2 bases and at J to 8 bases, leaving 4 bases not matched to a gene. Germline loops: CDR1 SGHRS, CDR2 YFSETQ. The CDR3 loop is CASSFGTGVDSPLHF. The CDR3 nucleotides read TGCGCCAGCAGCTTCGGGACAGGGGTTGATTCACCCCTCCACTTT.

The rearrangement joins TRBV5-1 to TRBJ2-3, with 7 bases matching TRBD1. CDR1 is SGHRS, CDR2 YFSETQ, per germline. CDR3 length equals 17 residues. V dropped 4 bases and J dropped 1; count of bases not matched to a gene: 12. CDR3 DNA sequence: TGCGCCAGCAGCGGAAACAGGGGACAAGCCCGCACAGATACGCAGTATTTT. Amino acid sequence: CASSGNRGQARTDTQYF.

The chain combines TRBV7-9 with TRBJ1-6, with 11 nucleotides matching TRBD1. V was pared by 3 bases and J by 7 bases, with 5 bases of the junction left unmatched. This CDR3 comprises 16 residues. CDR1 is SEHNR and CDR2 is FQNEAQ in the germline V gene (reference sequence). The CDR3 DNA follows: TGTGCCAGCAGCTTTGGACAGGGGGCGAGGAATTCACCCCTCCACTTT. Residues: CASSFGQGARNSPLHF.

The chain combines TRBV7-2 with TRBJ2-1; 9 bases align to TRBD2. CDR1 and CDR2 from the germline V gene are SGHTA and FQGNSA. The length of the CDR3 is 14 residues. J gave up 8 bases and V 2 bases, and 4 bases lay outside the gene matches. CDR3 loop: CASSLTSGWYEQFF. Written as DNA, the CDR3 is TGTGCCAGCAGCTTAACTAGCGGGTGGTATGAGCAGTTCTTC.

The chain is built from TRBV24-1 and TRBJ2-7; 9 bases map to TRBD1. J gave up 5 bases and V 2 bases, and 3 bases lay outside the gene matches. The CDR3 has 14 residues. Germline assignment: CDR1 KGHDR and CDR2 SFDVKD. CDR3 bases: TGTGCCACCAGTGATTCGAGGACAGGGGACGAGCAGTACTTC. Protein: CATSDSRTGDEQYF.

This chain joins TRBV7-9 and TRBJ1-2; 8 positions match TRBD1. The CDR3 extends over 18 amino acids. The V segment lost 2 bases and the J segment 2 bases; nucleotides outside the gene matches: 13. Germline loops: CDR1 SEHNR, CDR2 FQNEAQ (reference sequence). The CDR3 spells CASSLLGWGQGANYGYTF. The CDR3 coding sequence is TGTGCCAGCAGCTTATTGGGCTGGGGGCAGGGGGCGAACTATGGCTACACCTTC. The whole variable domain, remainder taken from reference TRBV7-9 and TRBJ1-2, is DTGVSQNPRHKITKRGQNVTFRCDPISEHNRLYWYRQTLGQGPEFLTYFQNEAQLEKSRLLSDRFSAERPKGSFSTLEIQRTEQGDSAMYLCASSLLGWGQGANYGYTFGSGTRLTVV.

This chain joins TRBV11-2 and TRBJ2-2; TRBD2 aligns across 10 bases. The CDR3 runs to 15 residues. J gave up 2 bases and V 5 bases, and 2 bases lay outside the gene matches. The V gene's germline CDR1 is SGHAT and CDR2 FQNNGV. As DNA, the CDR3 is TGTGCCAGCAGCACTAGCGGGACAAACACCGGGGAGCTGTTTTTT. Translating it yields CASSTSGTNTGELFF.

The chain joins TRBV28 to TRBJ1-1; D possibly corresponds to TRBD1 (6 bases). This CDR3 spans 15 amino acids. Germline CDR1 and CDR2: MDHEN and SYDVKM. Trimming left V 5 bases short and J 5 bases short, with 18 bases between. CDR3 sequence reads: CASSRRPGEGTEAFF. The CDR3 DNA reads TGTGCCAGCAGTCGACGGCCAGGGGAAGGAACTGAAGCTTTCTTT.

This rearrangement joins TRBV9 to TRBJ1-1; D is uncertain. Germline CDR1 SGDLS, CDR2 YYNGEE. The CDR3 has 12 amino acids. V was clipped by 3 bases and J by 6 bases, with 9 bases between them. DNA for the CDR3: TGTGCCAGCAGCGGACCGGGATCTGAAGCTTTCTTT. This codes for CASSGPGSEAFF.

V gene TRBV6-5 combines with J gene TRBJ1-6; 9 bases line up with TRBD1. This CDR3 region has 14 residues. With V trimmed by 5 bases and J by 6 bases, 2 bases remained unmatched. Germline V gene lookup returns CDR1 MNHEY and CDR2 SVGAGI. The DNA of the CDR3 is TGTGCCAGCAGTCGGGGACAGGGTAATTCACCCCTCCACTTT. Its translation: CASSRGQGNSPLHF.

The J gene is TRBJ1-5, the V gene TRBV4-1; TRBD1 is a possible D gene (5 bases). V lost 3 bases to trimming and J lost 7 bases, with 10 bases between them. The length of the CDR3 is 13 residues. Germline V gives CDR1 MGHRA, CDR2 YSYEKL. The CDR3 sequence is CASSHSGQQPQHF. As DNA, the CDR3 is TGCGCCAGCAGCCATTCAGGGCAGCAGCCCCAGCATTTT.

The chain uses TRBV6-1 and TRBJ1-2; D is perhaps TRBD1 (5 bases). CDR3 size: 15 residues. From germline, CDR1 is MNHNS and CDR2 SASEGT. Trimming removed 0 bases from V and 4 bases from J, with 12 bases in between. CDR3 residues: CASSEARGSSYGYTF. The CDR3, as DNA: TGTGCCAGCAGTGAAGCGCGGGGGAGTAGCTATGGCTACACCTTC.

This chain joins TRBV29-1 and TRBJ1-1; 7 positions match TRBD1. This CDR3 comprises 12 residues. In germline, CDR1 is SQVTM, CDR2 ANQGSEA. Losses at the gene ends were 4 bases for V and 5 bases for J; bases not matched to a gene: 4. The CDR3 sequence: CSVGQGVTEAFF. DNA of the CDR3: TGCAGCGTTGGACAGGGAGTGACTGAAGCTTTCTTT.